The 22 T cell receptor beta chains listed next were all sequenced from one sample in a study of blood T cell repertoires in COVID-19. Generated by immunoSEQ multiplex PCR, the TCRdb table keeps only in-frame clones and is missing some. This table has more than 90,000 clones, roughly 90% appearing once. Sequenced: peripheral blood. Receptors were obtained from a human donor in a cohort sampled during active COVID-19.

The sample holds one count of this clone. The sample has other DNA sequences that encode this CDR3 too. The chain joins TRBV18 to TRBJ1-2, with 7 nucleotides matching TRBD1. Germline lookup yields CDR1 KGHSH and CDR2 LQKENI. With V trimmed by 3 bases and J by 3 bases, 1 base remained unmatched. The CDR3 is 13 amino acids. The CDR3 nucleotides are TGTGCCAGCTCACCCGACAGGGACTATGGCTACACCTTC. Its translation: CASSPDRDYGYTF.

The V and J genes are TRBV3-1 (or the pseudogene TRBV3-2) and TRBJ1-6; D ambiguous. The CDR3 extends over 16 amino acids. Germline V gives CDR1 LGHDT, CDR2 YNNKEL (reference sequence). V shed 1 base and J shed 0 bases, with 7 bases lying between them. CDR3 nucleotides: TGTGCCAGCAGCCAAGTCGGGGACTCCTATAATTCACCCCTCCACTTT. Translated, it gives CASSQVGDSYNSPLHF.

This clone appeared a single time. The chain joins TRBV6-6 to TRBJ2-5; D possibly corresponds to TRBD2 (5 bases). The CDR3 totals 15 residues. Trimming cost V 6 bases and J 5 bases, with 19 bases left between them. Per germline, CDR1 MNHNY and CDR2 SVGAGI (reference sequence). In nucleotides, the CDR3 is TGTGCCAGCAGCCCCCGGGCCTCCGGACTGGAGACCCAGTACTTC. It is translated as CASSPRASGLETQYF.

In DNA form, the CDR3 reads TGTGCCAGCAGCCAAGATTCAGGGTCGGCGGATACGCAGTATTTT. Translation gives CASSQDSGSADTQYF. The J gene is TRBJ2-3, the V gene TRBV14, with D perhaps TRBD1 (5 bases). Germline assignment: CDR1 SGHDN and CDR2 FVKESK. Trimming took off 0 bases at V and 6 bases at J, with 13 bases between the two ends. The CDR3 consists of 15 residues.

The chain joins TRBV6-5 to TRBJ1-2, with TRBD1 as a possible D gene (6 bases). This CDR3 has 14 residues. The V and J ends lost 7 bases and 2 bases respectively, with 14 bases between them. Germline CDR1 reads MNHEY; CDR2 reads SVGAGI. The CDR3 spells CASTRPGQNYGYTF. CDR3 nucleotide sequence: TGTGCCAGCACCCGACCAGGACAGAACTATGGCTACACCTTC.

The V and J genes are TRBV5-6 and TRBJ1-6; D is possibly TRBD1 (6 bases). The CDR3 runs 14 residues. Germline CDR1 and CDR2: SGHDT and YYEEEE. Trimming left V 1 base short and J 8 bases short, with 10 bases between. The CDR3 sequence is CASSLKGGHSPLHF. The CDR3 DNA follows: TGTGCCAGCAGCTTGAAAGGGGGTCATTCACCCCTCCACTTT.

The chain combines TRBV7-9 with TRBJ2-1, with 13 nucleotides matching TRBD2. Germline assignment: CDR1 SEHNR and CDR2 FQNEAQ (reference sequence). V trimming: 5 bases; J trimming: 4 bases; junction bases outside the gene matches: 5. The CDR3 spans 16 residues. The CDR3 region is CASSGLAGAAYNEQFF. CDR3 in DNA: TGTGCCAGCAGCGGACTAGCGGGAGCTGCTTACAATGAGCAGTTCTTC.

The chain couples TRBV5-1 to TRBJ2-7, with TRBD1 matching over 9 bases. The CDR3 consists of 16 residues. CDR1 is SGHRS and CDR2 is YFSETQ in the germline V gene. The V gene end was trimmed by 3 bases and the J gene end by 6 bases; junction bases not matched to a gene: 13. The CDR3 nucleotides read TGCGCCAGCAGCTGGGGGACAGGGAGGTCCGTACTCGAGCAGTACTTC. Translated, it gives CASSWGTGRSVLEQYF.

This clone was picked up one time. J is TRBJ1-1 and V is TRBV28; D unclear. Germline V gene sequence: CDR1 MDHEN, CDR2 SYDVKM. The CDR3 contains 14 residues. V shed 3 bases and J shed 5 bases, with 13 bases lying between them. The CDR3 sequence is CASSLREVRTEAFF. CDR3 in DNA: TGTGCCAGCAGTTTGAGGGAGGTGCGGACTGAAGCTTTCTTT.

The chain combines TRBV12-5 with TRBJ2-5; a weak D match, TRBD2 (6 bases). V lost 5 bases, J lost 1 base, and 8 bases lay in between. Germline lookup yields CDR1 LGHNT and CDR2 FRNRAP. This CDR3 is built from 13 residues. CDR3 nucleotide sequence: TGTGCTAGTGGTGGGACTGCCCAAGAGACCCAGTACTTC. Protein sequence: CASGGTAQETQYF.

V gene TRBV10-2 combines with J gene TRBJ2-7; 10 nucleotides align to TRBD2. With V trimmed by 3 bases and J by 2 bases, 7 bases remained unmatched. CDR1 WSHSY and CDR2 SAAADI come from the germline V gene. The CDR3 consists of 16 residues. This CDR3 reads CASSDSLAGSAYEQYF. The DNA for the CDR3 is TGCGCCAGCAGTGACTCACTAGCGGGGTCGGCCTACGAGCAGTACTTC.

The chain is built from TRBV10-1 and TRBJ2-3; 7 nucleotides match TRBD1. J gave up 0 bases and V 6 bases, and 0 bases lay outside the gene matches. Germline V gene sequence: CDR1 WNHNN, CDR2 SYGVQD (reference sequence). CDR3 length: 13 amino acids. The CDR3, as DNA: TGCGCCAGCAGGGGACAGAGCACAGATACGCAGTATTTT. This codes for CASRGQSTDTQYF.

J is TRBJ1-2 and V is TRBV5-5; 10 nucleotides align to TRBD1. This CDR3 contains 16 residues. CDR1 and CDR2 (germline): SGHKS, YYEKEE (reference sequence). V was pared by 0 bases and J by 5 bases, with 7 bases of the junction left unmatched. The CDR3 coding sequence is TGTGCCAGCAGCTTGGGCGGACAGGGGGGATCTTATGGCTACACCTTC. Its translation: CASSLGGQGGSYGYTF.

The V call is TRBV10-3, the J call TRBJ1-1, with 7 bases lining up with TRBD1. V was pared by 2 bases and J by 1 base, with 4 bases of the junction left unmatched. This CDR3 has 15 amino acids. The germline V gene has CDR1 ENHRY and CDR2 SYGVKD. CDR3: CAISEGDSPNTEAFF. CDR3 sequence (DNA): TGTGCCATCAGTGAGGGGGACAGCCCGAACACTGAAGCTTTCTTT.

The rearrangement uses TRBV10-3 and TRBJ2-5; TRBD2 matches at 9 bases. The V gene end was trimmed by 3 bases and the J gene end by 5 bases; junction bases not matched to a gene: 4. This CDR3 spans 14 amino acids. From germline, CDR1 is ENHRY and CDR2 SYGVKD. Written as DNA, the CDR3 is TGTGCCATCAGTGATTGGCTAGCGGGGGAGACCCAGTACTTC. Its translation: CAISDWLAGETQYF.

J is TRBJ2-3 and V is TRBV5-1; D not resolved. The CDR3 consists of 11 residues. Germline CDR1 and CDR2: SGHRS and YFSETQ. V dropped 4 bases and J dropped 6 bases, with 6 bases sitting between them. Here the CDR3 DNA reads TGCGCCAGCAGCAGCTTCGATACGCAGTATTTT. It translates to CASSSFDTQYF.

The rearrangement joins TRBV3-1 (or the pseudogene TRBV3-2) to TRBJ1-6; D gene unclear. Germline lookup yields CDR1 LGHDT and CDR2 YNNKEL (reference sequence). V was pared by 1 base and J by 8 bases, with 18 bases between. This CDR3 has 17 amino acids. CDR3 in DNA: TGTGCCAGCAGCCAAGTCGGGGTAGGGCTCTCTCATTCACCCCTCCACTTT. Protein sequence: CASSQVGVGLSHSPLHF.

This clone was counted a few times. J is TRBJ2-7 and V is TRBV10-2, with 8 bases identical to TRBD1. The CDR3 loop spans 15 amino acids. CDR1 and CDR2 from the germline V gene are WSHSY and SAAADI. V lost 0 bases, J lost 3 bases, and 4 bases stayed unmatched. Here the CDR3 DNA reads TGCGCCAGCAGTGAGTCGGCTGGACAGGGCTACGAGCAGTACTTC. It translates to CASSESAGQGYEQYF.

CDR3 bases: TGTGCCAGCAGTTTGGGGGGACAGGGGGCGAAGACAGATACGCAGTATTTT. Amino acid sequence: CASSLGGQGAKTDTQYF. This rearrangement joins TRBV28 to TRBJ2-3, with 12 bases lining up with TRBD1. From germline, CDR1 is MDHEN and CDR2 SYDVKM. V shed 3 bases, J shed 3 bases, and the junction held 7 bases outside the gene matches. The CDR3 loop spans 17 amino acids.

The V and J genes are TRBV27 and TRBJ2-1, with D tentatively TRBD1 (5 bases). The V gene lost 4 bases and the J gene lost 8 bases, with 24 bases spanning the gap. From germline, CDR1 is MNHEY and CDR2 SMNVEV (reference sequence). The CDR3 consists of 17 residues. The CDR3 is CASSSRLRPSTGDEQFF. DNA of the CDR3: TGTGCCAGCAGTTCCCGCCTCCGACCCTCTACAGGAGATGAGCAGTTCTTC.

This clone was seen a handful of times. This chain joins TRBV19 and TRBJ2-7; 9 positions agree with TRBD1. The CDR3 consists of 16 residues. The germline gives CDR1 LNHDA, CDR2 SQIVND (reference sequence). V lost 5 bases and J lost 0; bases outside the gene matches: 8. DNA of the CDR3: TGTGCCAGTAGTCCCCTCACGGGACAGGGCTCCTACGAGCAGTACTTC. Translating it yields CASSPLTGQGSYEQYF.

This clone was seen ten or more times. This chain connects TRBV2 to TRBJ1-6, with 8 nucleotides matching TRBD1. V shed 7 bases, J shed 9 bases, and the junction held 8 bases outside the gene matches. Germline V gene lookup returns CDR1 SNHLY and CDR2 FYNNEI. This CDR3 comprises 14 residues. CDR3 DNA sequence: TGTGCCAGCATACAAGGACAGGGAATTTCACCCCTCCACTTT. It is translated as CASIQGQGISPLHF.